The rows below give T cell receptor beta chains drawn from one sample of a study of shared clonotypes between healthy human individuals. Here immunoSEQ multiplex PCR was the method, and the copy in TCRdb shows in-frame clones only, minus some. Of millions of clones in the sample, approximately 95% are singletons; the top ten hold approximately 1.2%. The source material was naive CD8+ T cells sorted from blood. The receptors come from a young man in good health. CDR3s include the opening cysteine and the closing phenylalanine or tryptophan. Fields, in order: J gene, clone size, V gene, D gene, CDR3 protein, CDR3 DNA. The D gene is left open where the match is weak. Only some rows state a clone size, as once, few, many or a class for expanded clones.

J gene: TRBJ2-1; clone size: .; V gene: TRBV9; D gene: TRBD2; CDR3 protein: CASSVYSGIDEQFF; CDR3 DNA: TGTGCCAGCAGCGTTTATAGCGGGATAGATGAGCAGTTCTTC
J gene: TRBJ1-1; clone size: .; V gene: TRBV4-1; D gene: .; CDR3 protein: CASSYPQGVGTEAFF; CDR3 DNA: TGCGCCAGCAGCTACCCCCAGGGAGTCGGCACTGAAGCTTTCTTT
J gene: TRBJ1-5; clone size: .; V gene: TRBV30; D gene: .; CDR3 protein: CAWSVSDGQPQHF; CDR3 DNA: TGTGCCTGGAGTGTGTCCGACGGCCAGCCCCAGCATTTT
J gene: TRBJ1-2; clone size: .; V gene: TRBV5-6; D gene: .; CDR3 protein: CASSSDTSYGYTF; CDR3 DNA: TGTGCCAGCAGCTCTGACACCTCCTATGGCTACACCTTC
J gene: TRBJ2-6; clone size: .; V gene: TRBV4-3; D gene: TRBD1; CDR3 protein: CASSQDRGTGNVLTF; CDR3 DNA: TGCGCCAGCAGCCAAGATAGAGGGACAGGGAACGTCCTGACTTTC
J gene: TRBJ1-1; clone size: .; V gene: TRBV4-1; D gene: TRBD1; CDR3 protein: CASSQSDRGHFFSAFF; CDR3 DNA: TGCGCCAGCAGCCAGTCGGACAGGGGGCACTTCTTTTCAGCTTTCTTT
J gene: TRBJ1-2; clone size: .; V gene: TRBV27; D gene: TRBD1; CDR3 protein: CASSTNQLGQGARSAYGYTF; CDR3 DNA: TGTGCCAGCAGTACCAATCAGCTGGGACAGGGGGCGCGTTCTGCCTATGGCTACACCTTC
J gene: TRBJ2-5; clone size: .; V gene: TRBV4-3; D gene: TRBD1; CDR3 protein: CASSQEQGYQETQYF; CDR3 DNA: TGCGCCAGCAGCCAAGAACAGGGGTACCAAGAGACCCAGTACTTC
J gene: TRBJ2-7; clone size: .; V gene: TRBV30; D gene: .; CDR3 protein: CAWTPRGSSSYEQYF; CDR3 DNA: TGTGCCTGGACCCCCCGGGGCTCCAGCTCCTACGAGCAGTACTTC
J gene: TRBJ2-2; clone size: .; V gene: TRBV5-1; D gene: .; CDR3 protein: CASSSGIDTGELFF; CDR3 DNA: TGCGCCAGCAGCTCGGGAATAGACACCGGGGAGCTGTTTTTT
J gene: TRBJ2-7; clone size: .; V gene: TRBV9; D gene: .; CDR3 protein: CASSVGLLSYEQYF; CDR3 DNA: TGTGCCAGCAGCGTCGGACTGCTATCCTACGAGCAGTACTTC
J gene: TRBJ2-7; clone size: .; V gene: TRBV7-2; D gene: TRBD1; CDR3 protein: CASSLPMTGGSYEQYF; CDR3 DNA: TGTGCCAGCAGCTTACCCATGACAGGGGGATCCTACGAGCAGTACTTC
J gene: TRBJ2-2; clone size: once; V gene: TRBV7-7; D gene: .; CDR3 protein: CASRSSGTGELFF; CDR3 DNA: TGTGCTAGCAGGTCGAGCGGAACCGGGGAGCTGTTTTTT
J gene: TRBJ1-4; clone size: .; V gene: TRBV13; D gene: .; CDR3 protein: CASSLRGEKLFF; CDR3 DNA: TGTGCCAGCAGCTTAAGGGGTGAAAAACTGTTTTTT
J gene: TRBJ2-5; clone size: once; V gene: TRBV7-9; D gene: .; CDR3 protein: CASSSDSQETQYF; CDR3 DNA: TGTGCCAGCAGCTCCGACAGTCAAGAGACCCAGTACTTC
J gene: TRBJ1-2; clone size: once; V gene: TRBV5-4; D gene: .; CDR3 protein: CASSYGGDYGYTF; CDR3 DNA: TGTGCCAGCAGCTATGGTGGGGACTATGGCTACACCTTC
J gene: TRBJ2-7; clone size: .; V gene: TRBV25-1; D gene: .; CDR3 protein: CASNHGSYEQYF; CDR3 DNA: TGTGCCAGCAATCACGGATCCTACGAGCAGTACTTC
J gene: TRBJ2-1; clone size: .; V gene: TRBV5-1; D gene: .; CDR3 protein: CASSLGVPGPYNEQFF; CDR3 DNA: TGCGCCAGCAGCTTGGGGGTCCCGGGGCCTTACAATGAGCAGTTCTTC
J gene: TRBJ2-1; clone size: .; V gene: TRBV6-5; D gene: .; CDR3 protein: CASSYGGPSSYNEQFF; CDR3 DNA: TGTGCCAGCAGTTACGGCGGGCCGAGCTCCTACAATGAGCAGTTCTTC
J gene: TRBJ1-1; clone size: .; V gene: TRBV28; D gene: .; CDR3 protein: CASRADTMNTEAFF; CDR3 DNA: TGTGCCAGCAGAGCTGACACAATGAACACTGAAGCTTTCTTT
J gene: TRBJ1-5; clone size: .; V gene: TRBV28; D gene: TRBD1; CDR3 protein: CASSGQGGNQPQHF; CDR3 DNA: TGTGCCAGCAGCGGACAGGGTGGCAATCAGCCCCAGCATTTT
J gene: TRBJ2-7; clone size: .; V gene: TRBV28; D gene: .; CDR3 protein: CASMDFKASSYEQYF; CDR3 DNA: TGTGCCAGCATGGACTTCAAGGCCAGCTCCTACGAGCAGTACTTC
J gene: TRBJ2-7; clone size: .; V gene: TRBV11-2; D gene: .; CDR3 protein: CASSLGAGRAYEQYF; CDR3 DNA: TGTGCCAGCAGCTTAGGCGCAGGCCGGGCCTACGAGCAGTACTTC
J gene: TRBJ2-7; clone size: .; V gene: TRBV7-6; D gene: TRBD2; CDR3 protein: CASSKTSGLYEQYF; CDR3 DNA: TGTGCCAGCAGCAAGACTAGCGGGCTCTACGAGCAGTACTTC
J gene: TRBJ1-2; clone size: .; V gene: TRBV4-2; D gene: .; CDR3 protein: CASSQEAGGYYGYTF; CDR3 DNA: TGTGCCAGCAGCCAAGAGGCGGGGGGGTACTATGGCTACACCTTC
J gene: TRBJ2-1; clone size: .; V gene: TRBV6-5; D gene: .; CDR3 protein: CASSYGQGGAYNEQFF; CDR3 DNA: TGTGCCAGCAGTTACGGACAGGGAGGGGCCTACAATGAGCAGTTCTTC
J gene: TRBJ2-1; clone size: .; V gene: TRBV7-6; D gene: TRBD2; CDR3 protein: CASSVTSGVYNEQFF; CDR3 DNA: TGTGCCAGCAGCGTGACTAGCGGAGTATACAATGAGCAGTTCTTC
J gene: TRBJ2-2; clone size: .; V gene: TRBV19; D gene: .; CDR3 protein: CASFEGPGIGSWTGELFF; CDR3 DNA: TGTGCCAGTTTTGAGGGACCTGGGATAGGAAGTTGGACCGGGGAGCTGTTTTTT
J gene: TRBJ1-5; clone size: .; V gene: TRBV2; D gene: .; CDR3 protein: CASSVGSNQPQHF; CDR3 DNA: TGTGCCAGCAGTGTCGGTAGCAATCAGCCCCAGCATTTT
J gene: TRBJ1-1; clone size: .; V gene: TRBV10-3; D gene: .; CDR3 protein: CAISEYSTGNTEAFF; CDR3 DNA: TGTGCCATCAGTGAGTATTCTACAGGGAACACTGAAGCTTTCTTT
J gene: TRBJ2-1; clone size: once; V gene: TRBV4-3; D gene: .; CDR3 protein: CASSQDRDLPYNEQFF; CDR3 DNA: TGCGCCAGCAGCCAAGATCGGGACTTACCCTACAATGAGCAGTTCTTC
J gene: TRBJ2-7; clone size: once; V gene: TRBV18; D gene: TRBD2; CDR3 protein: CASSPRASGRSDEQYF; CDR3 DNA: TGTGCCAGCTCACCACGGGCTAGCGGGAGAAGCGACGAGCAGTACTTC
J gene: TRBJ1-4; clone size: .; V gene: TRBV27; D gene: TRBD1; CDR3 protein: CASSPSATGGGKLFF; CDR3 DNA: TGTGCCAGCAGTCCTTCCGCGACAGGGGGTGGAAAACTGTTTTTT
J gene: TRBJ2-7; clone size: .; V gene: TRBV10-3; D gene: .; CDR3 protein: CAISDAGTDAYEQYF; CDR3 DNA: TGTGCCATCAGTGACGCCGGGACGGACGCCTACGAGCAGTACTTC
J gene: TRBJ1-4; clone size: .; V gene: TRBV30; D gene: .; CDR3 protein: CAWSVVSTNEKLFF; CDR3 DNA: TGTGCCTGGAGTGTAGTGTCAACTAATGAAAAACTGTTTTTT
J gene: TRBJ2-1; clone size: once; V gene: TRBV7-8; D gene: TRBD2; CDR3 protein: CASSLAGGTYNEQFF; CDR3 DNA: TGTGCCAGCAGCTTAGCGGGGGGGACTTACAATGAGCAGTTCTTC
J gene: TRBJ2-7; clone size: .; V gene: TRBV5-6; D gene: .; CDR3 protein: CASSNGGGGATYEQYF; CDR3 DNA: TGTGCCAGCAGCAACGGGGGTGGCGGGGCCACCTACGAGCAGTACTTC
J gene: TRBJ1-4; clone size: .; V gene: TRBV4-3; D gene: TRBD1; CDR3 protein: CASSPYRGLYEKLFF; CDR3 DNA: TGCGCCAGCAGCCCCTACAGGGGGCTTTATGAAAAACTGTTTTTT
J gene: TRBJ2-2; clone size: .; V gene: TRBV27; D gene: .; CDR3 protein: CASSSAGSTGELFF; CDR3 DNA: TGTGCCAGCAGCTCTGCAGGTAGTACCGGGGAGCTGTTTTTT
J gene: TRBJ1-1; clone size: .; V gene: TRBV28; D gene: .; CDR3 protein: CASRSPLEAFF; CDR3 DNA: TGTGCCAGCAGGTCACCCTTGGAAGCTTTCTTT
J gene: TRBJ2-7; clone size: .; V gene: TRBV5-5; D gene: .; CDR3 protein: CASSEYSGLYEQYF; CDR3 DNA: TGTGCCAGCAGCGAGTATTCGGGACTGTACGAGCAGTACTTC
J gene: TRBJ1-1; clone size: .; V gene: TRBV10-3; D gene: TRBD1; CDR3 protein: CAIGTEHSMNTEAFF; CDR3 DNA: TGTGCCATCGGGACAGAACATAGCATGAACACTGAAGCTTTCTTT
J gene: TRBJ2-3; clone size: once; V gene: TRBV9; D gene: TRBD2; CDR3 protein: CASSVGGTSGPADTQYF; CDR3 DNA: TGTGCCAGCAGCGTAGGGGGGACTAGCGGCCCGGCAGATACGCAGTATTTT
J gene: TRBJ2-3; clone size: .; V gene: TRBV7-9; D gene: .; CDR3 protein: CASSLEILVVDRTDTQYF; CDR3 DNA: TGTGCCAGCAGCTTAGAGATACTAGTCGTAGACCGCACAGATACGCAGTATTTT
J gene: TRBJ2-1; clone size: .; V gene: TRBV6-1; D gene: .; CDR3 protein: CASSWQGDTYNEQFF; CDR3 DNA: TGTGCCAGCAGTTGGCAGGGTGATACCTACAATGAGCAGTTCTTC
J gene: TRBJ2-1; clone size: .; V gene: TRBV6-5; D gene: TRBD2; CDR3 protein: CASSPGTSGSYEQFF; CDR3 DNA: TGTGCCAGCAGCCCCGGGACTAGCGGGAGCTATGAGCAGTTCTTC
J gene: TRBJ1-1; clone size: .; V gene: TRBV6-5; D gene: .; CDR3 protein: CASSYHPWNTEAFF; CDR3 DNA: TGTGCCAGCAGTTACCACCCCTGGAACACTGAAGCTTTCTTT
J gene: TRBJ1-1; clone size: .; V gene: TRBV4-3; D gene: .; CDR3 protein: CASSQGVPGTENTEAFF; CDR3 DNA: TGCGCCAGCAGCCAAGGGGTTCCGGGGACCGAGAACACTGAAGCTTTCTTT
J gene: TRBJ2-3; clone size: .; V gene: TRBV7-9; D gene: TRBD2; CDR3 protein: CASSIAGGGTDTQYF; CDR3 DNA: TGTGCCAGCAGCATTGCGGGAGGCGGGACAGATACGCAGTATTTT
J gene: TRBJ2-3; clone size: .; V gene: TRBV28; D gene: .; CDR3 protein: CASSSPREDGKDTQYF; CDR3 DNA: TGTGCCAGCAGTTCCCCCCGGGAAGACGGTAAAGATACGCAGTATTTT
J gene: TRBJ1-4; clone size: few; V gene: TRBV28; D gene: .; CDR3 protein: CASSLQPINEKLFF; CDR3 DNA: TGTGCCAGCAGTCTCCAGCCTATCAATGAAAAACTGTTTTTT